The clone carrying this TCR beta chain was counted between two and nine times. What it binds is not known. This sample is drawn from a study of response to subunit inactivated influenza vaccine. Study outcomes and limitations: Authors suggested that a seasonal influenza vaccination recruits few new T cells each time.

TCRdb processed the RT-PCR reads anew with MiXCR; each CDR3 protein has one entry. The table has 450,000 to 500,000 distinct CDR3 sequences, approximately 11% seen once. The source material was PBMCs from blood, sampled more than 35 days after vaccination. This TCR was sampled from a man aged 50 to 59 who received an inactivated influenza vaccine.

DNA for the CDR3: TGCGCCAGCAGCTTGTCTCGGGTCCGATCCAGGGATTTGTACTTC. Its protein is CASSLSRVRSRDLYF. The J gene is TRBJ2-7, the V gene TRBV5-1, with a possible D match to TRBD1 (5 bases). The CDR3 is made up of 15 amino acids. Looked up from germline, CDR1 is SGHRS and CDR2 is YFSETQ. V lost 1 base, J lost 12 bases, and 23 bases lay in between. Full variable domain (missing parts from reference TRBV5-1 and TRBJ2-7): KAGVTQTPRYLIKTRGQQVTLSCSPISGHRSVSWYQQTPGQGLQFLFEYFSETQRNKGNFPGRFSGRQFSNSRSEMNVSTLELGDSALYLCASSLSRVRSRDLYFGPGTRLTVT.